The 24 T cell receptor beta chains below come from one sample, sequenced in a study of early T cells in non-severe SARS-CoV-2 infection. TCRdb re-called the 5' RACE reads with MiXCR, one entry per CDR3 protein. The sample consists of over 50,000 distinct CDR3 sequences, roughly 12% of them appearing once. Sequenced: whole blood. The receptors were gathered from an adult who was a healthcare worker with PCR-confirmed SARS-CoV-2 infection or an uninfected control (not recorded which).

This clonotype was counted many times. This chain uses TRBV3-1 with TRBJ1-1; D ambiguous. There are 13 residues in the CDR3. Deletions cut 1 base from V and 1 base from J, with 4 bases between. In germline, CDR1 is LGHDT, CDR2 YNNKEL (reference sequence). The chain's CDR3 is CASSQAKNTEAFF. The CDR3 DNA reads TGTGCCAGCAGCCAAGCAAAGAACACTGAAGCTTTCTTT.

This clonotype was picked up many times. V and J are TRBV3-1 and TRBJ2-1; no definite D call. With 6 bases removed from V and 5 bases from J, the gap between germline ends came to 17 bases. Germline V CDR1 and CDR2: LGHDT, YNNKEL (reference sequence). The CDR3 totals 15 residues. CDR3 sequence reads: CASSHRPPQNNEQFF. Here the CDR3 DNA reads TGTGCCAGCAGTCATAGGCCCCCCCAAAACAATGAGCAGTTCTTC.

The sample holds one count of this clonotype. V and J are TRBV20-1 and TRBJ2-2; maybe TRBD1 (6 bases). Looked up from germline, CDR1 is DFQATT and CDR2 is SNEGSKA (reference sequence). The germline V and J ends were trimmed by 4 bases and 1 base, with 10 bases remaining between them. There are 14 residues in the CDR3. The DNA for the CDR3 is TGCAGTGCTATGGGACACCTGAACACCGGGGAGCTGTTTTTT. Its translation is CSAMGHLNTGELFF.

This clonotype was seen a few times. The chain combines TRBV20-1 with TRBJ2-1, with TRBD2 matching over 9 bases. J lost 13 bases, V lost 6 bases, and 13 bases had no gene match. CDR1 is DFQATT and CDR2 is SNEGSKA in the germline V gene (reference sequence). The CDR3 has 13 residues. CDR3 in amino acids: CSAVPGGRAYQFF. Here the CDR3 DNA reads TGCAGTGCCGTCCCGGGCGGGAGGGCCTATCAGTTCTTC.

This clonotype was observed a handful of times. The J gene is TRBJ2-1, the V gene TRBV5-4, with 10 bases aligning to TRBD1. Germline V CDR1 and CDR2: SGHNT, YYREEE (reference sequence). J lost 4 bases, V lost 4 bases, and 8 bases had no gene match. The CDR3 loop spans 16 amino acids. The CDR3 nucleotides read TGTGCCAGCAGCCTCCCGTTGGGACAGGGGTACAATGAGCAGTTCTTC. This sequence encodes CASSLPLGQGYNEQFF.

V is TRBV10-3 and J is TRBJ2-3; TRBD2 matches 7 bases. The CDR3 extends over 15 amino acids. The germline CDR1 and CDR2 sequences are ENHRY and SYGVKD. V gave up 6 bases and J gave up 0 bases; unmatched junction bases: 6. The chain's CDR3 is CAIRRSGASTDTQYF. The CDR3 DNA reads as TGTGCCATCAGGCGGAGCGGGGCTAGCACAGATACGCAGTATTTT.

This clonotype appeared a few times. This sequence joins TRBV7-3 and TRBJ2-3; D is perhaps TRBD2 (7 bases). This CDR3 contains 15 residues. Germline CDR1 and CDR2: SGHTA and FQGTGA. V lost 5 bases and J lost 1, with 13 bases in between. The CDR3 here is CASSRQGGGTDTQYF. The DNA of the CDR3 is TGTGCCAGCAGCCGGCAAGGGGGGGGCACAGATACGCAGTATTTT.

The table lists this clonotype with a few counts. V is TRBV20-1 and J is TRBJ2-5, with D hard to call. Germline values: CDR1 DFQATT, CDR2 SNEGSKA (reference sequence). This CDR3 region has 13 residues. The ends were cut back, 4 bases at V and 2 bases at J, with 11 bases in the middle. The CDR3 spells CSATHTPQETQYF. CDR3 DNA sequence: TGCAGTGCTACCCACACCCCACAAGAGACCCAGTACTTC.

This clonotype showed up many times. The chain employs TRBV12-3 or TRBV12-4 and TRBJ2-5; weak D call: TRBD1 (6 bases). This CDR3 region has 14 residues. V lost 5 bases to trimming and J lost 5 bases, with 15 bases between them. CDR3: CASSRTASSETQYF. Here the CDR3 DNA reads TGTGCCAGCAGTCGGACAGCTTCCTCGGAGACCCAGTACTTC.

This sequence joins TRBV5-5 and TRBJ1-6; 10 nucleotides line up with TRBD1. The CDR3 runs to 16 residues. Germline CDR1 SGHKS, CDR2 YYEKEE (reference sequence). The ends lost 3 bases at V and 11 bases at J; junction bases unmatched: 11. The CDR3 sequence: CASSWSPGQGIAPLHF. Here the CDR3 DNA reads TGTGCCAGCAGCTGGTCCCCGGGACAGGGGATCGCACCCCTCCACTTT.

This clonotype was recorded many times. The chain recombines TRBV28 with TRBJ2-1, with TRBD2 matching 14 bases. The CDR3 consists of 18 residues. With 5 bases clipped from V and 0 bases from J, the junction kept 6 bases outside the gene matches. Germline V CDR1 and CDR2: MDHEN, SYDVKM. The CDR3 DNA reads as TGTGCCAGCAGTAGGACTAGCGGGGGGAAGAGCTCCTACAATGAGCAGTTCTTC. Encoded protein: CASSRTSGGKSSYNEQFF.

The J gene is TRBJ2-3, the V gene TRBV9; D possibly corresponds to TRBD2 (6 bases). The CDR3 is made up of 16 amino acids. The germline V gene has CDR1 SGDLS and CDR2 YYNGEE. The V gene lost 0 bases and the J gene lost 2 bases, with 13 bases spanning the gap. Here the CDR3 DNA reads TGTGCCAGCAGCGTAGAGCCGGGAGCCACCACAGATACGCAGTATTTT. Translating gives CASSVEPGATTDTQYF.

The chain employs TRBV9 and TRBJ1-1; D possibly corresponds to TRBD1 (6 bases). CDR3 length equals 13 residues. Germline CDR1 SGDLS, CDR2 YYNGEE. V was cut by 4 bases and J by 6 bases, with 13 bases left in between. The CDR3 is CASSPRGGPEAFF. For the CDR3, the DNA is TGTGCCAGCAGCCCCCGAGGGGGGCCTGAAGCTTTCTTT.

This clonotype appeared many times. The rearrangement joins TRBV2 to TRBJ2-1; TRBD1 aligns across 10 bases. CDR1 is SNHLY and CDR2 is FYNNEI in the germline V gene. With 6 bases clipped from V and 4 bases from J, the junction kept 6 bases outside the gene matches. CDR3 length equals 15 residues. CDR3 amino acids: CASSPDRGQYNEQFF. The CDR3 DNA reads TGTGCCAGCAGCCCAGACAGGGGGCAATACAATGAGCAGTTCTTC.

This clonotype has a handful of counts. This chain connects TRBV7-6 to TRBJ2-3; the match to TRBD2 covers 15 bases. J lost 1 base, V lost 2 bases, and 7 bases had no gene match. The germline V gene encodes CDR1 SGHVS and CDR2 FNYEAQ. The CDR3 has 19 amino acids. CDR3 protein: CASSLSGLAGGFGTDTQYF. The CDR3 region has the DNA TGTGCCAGCAGCTTATCCGGACTAGCGGGGGGGTTCGGCACAGATACGCAGTATTTT.

This clonotype occurred many times. The chain is built from TRBV29-1 and TRBJ2-5, with D tentatively TRBD1 or TRBD2 (5 bases each). The CDR3 sequence is 12 residues long. Germline CDR1 is SQVTM and CDR2 is ANQGSEA. V lost 6 bases and J lost 1, with 9 bases in between. In nucleotides, the CDR3 is TGCAGCGTCTCAGGGAGCCAAGAGACCCAGTACTTC. This encodes CSVSGSQETQYF.

This clonotype came up a few times. V is TRBV27 and J is TRBJ2-1; D is undetermined. Germline loops: CDR1 MNHEY, CDR2 SMNVEV (reference sequence). The CDR3 is 16 amino acids. Trimming took off 0 bases at V and 0 bases at J, with 9 bases between the two ends. As DNA, the CDR3 is TGTGCCAGCAGTTTATCGTACCCGAGCTCCTACAATGAGCAGTTCTTC. Translating gives CASSLSYPSSYNEQFF.

This clonotype was detected ten times or more. The rearrangement uses TRBV6-4 and TRBJ2-3; the D gene is possibly TRBD2 (6 bases). The germline gives CDR1 MRHNA, CDR2 SNTAGT. The germline V and J ends were trimmed by 2 bases and 2 bases, with 11 bases remaining between them. The length of the CDR3 is 15 residues. The CDR3 DNA reads as TGTGCCAGCAGTGACCCCAGCGGGCCCACAGATACGCAGTATTTT. This gives the protein CASSDPSGPTDTQYF.

The chain is built from TRBV28 and TRBJ2-3; D unresolved. CDR1 is MDHEN and CDR2 is SYDVKM in the germline V gene. The V and J ends lost 2 bases and 0 bases respectively, with 12 bases between them. The CDR3 covers 16 residues. The CDR3 sequence is CASSLEAATSTDTQYF. In nucleotides, the CDR3 is TGTGCCAGCAGTTTAGAAGCAGCTACTAGCACAGATACGCAGTATTTT.

This clonotype has ten or more counts. The chain joins TRBV5-1 to TRBJ2-4; a weak D match, TRBD2 (6 bases). This CDR3 spans 15 amino acids. V shed 2 bases and J shed 3 bases, with 12 bases lying between them. Germline assignment: CDR1 SGHRS and CDR2 YFSETQ. The CDR3 here is CASSFTGVGKNIQYF. In DNA, the CDR3 is TGCGCCAGCAGCTTTACGGGAGTAGGCAAAAACATTCAGTACTTC.

This clonotype was counted once. This clone may be a read error of a much larger clone one base away. This sequence joins TRBV5-8 and TRBJ1-5, with D possibly being TRBD1 (5 bases). The CDR3 runs 12 residues. Germline V gene sequence: CDR1 SGHTS, CDR2 YDEGEE. V gave up 5 bases and J gave up 4 bases, with 7 bases separating them. This CDR3 reads CASSNRNQPQHF. In DNA, the CDR3 is TGTGCCAGCAGTAACAGGAATCAGCCCCAGCATTTT.

This clonotype was found many times. This sequence joins TRBV3-1 and TRBJ2-2; 11 nucleotides agree with TRBD1. Per the germline V gene, CDR1 is LGHDT and CDR2 is YNNKEL (reference sequence). Germline trimming cut 4 bases from V and 7 bases from J; bases unmatched to any gene: 8. This CDR3 has 16 residues. The CDR3 DNA reads TGTGCCAGCAGCCCAGACGGACAGGGGGCTATCGGGGAGCTGTTTTTT. It codes for CASSPDGQGAIGELFF.

This clonotype was counted ten times or more. This chain connects TRBV4-1 to TRBJ2-3; D perhaps matches TRBD2 (6 bases). CDR1 and CDR2 (germline): MGHRA, YSYEKL. V gave up 5 bases and J gave up 4 bases, with 19 bases separating them. CDR3 length equals 16 residues. This CDR3 is CASSLRGGDGADTQYF. CDR3 DNA sequence: TGCGCCAGCAGCTTGAGAGGCGGGGACGGCGCAGATACGCAGTATTTT.

This clonotype was observed many times. The rearrangement uses TRBV11-2 and TRBJ1-5; no firm D call. The germline V gene encodes CDR1 SGHAT and CDR2 FQNNGV. The CDR3 sequence is 13 residues long. V lost 5 bases and J 2 bases, leaving 7 bases between the germline ends. In DNA, the CDR3 is TGTGCCAGCAGCGCCAGCGGCAATCAGCCCCAGCATTTT. This translates into CASSASGNQPQHF.